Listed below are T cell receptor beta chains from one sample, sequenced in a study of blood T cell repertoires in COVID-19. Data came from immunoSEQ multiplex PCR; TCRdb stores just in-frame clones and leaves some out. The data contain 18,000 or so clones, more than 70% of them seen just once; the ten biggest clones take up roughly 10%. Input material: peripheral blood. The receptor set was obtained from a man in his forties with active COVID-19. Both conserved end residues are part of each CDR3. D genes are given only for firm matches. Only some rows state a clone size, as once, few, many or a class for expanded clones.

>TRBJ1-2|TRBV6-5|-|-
TGTGCCAGCAGTTACTCTAGGGGAAATGGCTACACCTTC
CASSYSRGNGYTF
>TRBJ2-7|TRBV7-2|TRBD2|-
TGTGCCAGCAGCCCCGGGGGGACTAGCGGGAGGTACGAGCAGTACTTC
CASSPGGTSGRYEQYF
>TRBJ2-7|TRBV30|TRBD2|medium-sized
TGTGCCTGGAGTGTACCAACTAGCGGACTTCGCCACGAGCAGTACTTC
CAWSVPTSGLRHEQYF
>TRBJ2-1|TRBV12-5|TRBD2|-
TGTGCTAGTGGCTCCCGACTAGCGGGGACCAACAATGAGCAGTTCTTC
CASGSRLAGTNNEQFF
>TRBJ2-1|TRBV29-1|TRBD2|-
TGCAGCGTTGAAGGGACTAGCGGATCAGACAATGAGCAGTTCTTC
CSVEGTSGSDNEQFF
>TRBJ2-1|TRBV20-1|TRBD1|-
TGCAGTGCTAGTCAGGGGGTCTATTACAATGAGCAGTTCTTC
CSASQGVYYNEQFF
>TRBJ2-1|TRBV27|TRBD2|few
TGTGCCAGCAGTCCGTCCTTCGCGGGAGTTTACAATGAGCAGTTCTTC
CASSPSFAGVYNEQFF
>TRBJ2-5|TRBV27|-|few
TGTGCCAGCAGTCAAAGGGACTACCAAGAGACCCAGTACTTC
CASSQRDYQETQYF
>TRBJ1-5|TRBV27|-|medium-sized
TGTGCCAGCAGTTCGGACAGCCCTAATCAGCCCCAGCATTTT
CASSSDSPNQPQHF
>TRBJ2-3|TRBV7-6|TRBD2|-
TGTGCCAGCAGCTTTAGCGGGAACACAGATACGCAGTATTTT
CASSFSGNTDTQYF
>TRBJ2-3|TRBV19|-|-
TGTGCCAGTAGTATAGTCTTGGGAGCAGATACGCAGTATTTT
CASSIVLGADTQYF
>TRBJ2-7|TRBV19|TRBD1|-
TGTGCCAGTAGTCCCTGGGACAGCGCCTACGAGCAGTACTTC
CASSPWDSAYEQYF
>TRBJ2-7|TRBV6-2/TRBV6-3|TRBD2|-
TGTGCCAGCAGTTACTCTGTGTCATGGCGGGGGTCCTACGAGCAGTACTTC
CASSYSVSWRGSYEQYF
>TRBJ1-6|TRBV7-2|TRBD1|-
TGTGCCAGCAGCTTTGGACAGGGCTCCTATAATTCACCCCTCCACTTT
CASSFGQGSYNSPLHF
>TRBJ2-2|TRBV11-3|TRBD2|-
TGTGCCAGCAGCTTAGGTGCTAGCGGGAGGGATACCGGGGAGCTGTTTTTT
CASSLGASGRDTGELFF
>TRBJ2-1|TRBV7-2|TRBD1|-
TGTGCCAGCAGCCCACCGGGACAGGCAAACAATGAGCAGTTCTTC
CASSPPGQANNEQFF
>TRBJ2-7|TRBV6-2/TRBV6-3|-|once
TGTGCCAGCAGCCCCCGACAGACTTCCTCCTACGAGCAGTACTTC
CASSPRQTSSYEQYF